The source of this TCR beta chain is a study of cytomegalovirus exposure and HLA in healthy donors. Sequencing was performed with immunoSEQ multiplex PCR; in TCRdb, only in-frame clones are kept and a portion is missing. The sample includes under 95,000 clones, roughly 90% of them seen just once. Germline-derived CDR1 and CDR2 are MNHNY and SVGAGI (reference sequence). The length of the CDR3 is 16 residues. V was pared by 5 bases and J by 9 bases, with 15 bases of the junction left unmatched. V and J are TRBV6-6 and TRBJ1-5; 8 bases map to TRBD1. The sequencing sample was made of PBMCs. The source is a man aged 25-45 years in good health and CMV-seronegative. CDR3 sequence reads: CASSTNTGGFVRPQHF. The CDR3 DNA is TGTGCCAGCAGTACAAACACAGGGGGATTTGTTCGGCCCCAGCATTTT.